This TCR beta chain was recovered during a study of T cells in Graves' hyperthyroidism and ophthalmopathy. Study as a whole: Peripheral blood was taken when the disease was first diagnosed, before any treatment began. Study-wide results and limits: Blood samples included most of the expanded thyroid clonotypes exceeding 0.001.

This clonotype was recorded many times. Its antigen is not identified. Uncontrolled infection, other autoimmune disease, pregnancy or lactation disqualified patients from enrolment. The PBMCs had their origin in 10 ml of fresh peripheral blood. RNA transcripts provided the source from which TCR beta CDR3 regions were amplified. An initial round of RT-PCR targeting the TCR CDR3 relied on the HTBI primer set. A single record per CDR3 protein comes from TCRdb applying MiXCR to the multiplex PCR reads. This sample has about 460,000 distinct CDR3 sequences; under 25% occur once, and the top ten carry approximately 49%. Germline V gives CDR1 SGHTA, CDR2 FQGNSA. V shed 4 bases and J 5 bases; nucleotides not matched to a gene: 7. There are 14 residues in the CDR3.

Sequencing was carried out using blood. This chain links TRBV7-2 with TRBJ1-1; 7 nucleotides align to TRBD1. This receptor was identified in a woman between 65 and 79 years old with Graves' ophthalmopathy. Here the CDR3 DNA reads TGTGCCAGCAGCTCCTCGACAGGGCGGACTGAAGCTTTCTTT. It translates to CASSSSTGRTEAFF.